This T cell receptor beta chain was captured by sequencing in a study of T cell responses to AZD1222 COVID-19 vaccine. Study-level findings and limits: An increase in Spike-specific TCR breadth and depth was observed after two AZD1222 doses.

Germline V lookup: CDR1 SGHDT, CDR2 YYEEEE. The V end lost 2 bases, the J end lost 4 bases, and 9 bases lay between the germline ends. This CDR3 region has 13 residues. Assay: immunoSEQ multiplex PCR; the TCRdb copy retains only in-frame clones and omits some. Of some 150,000 clones listed, approximately 87% are singletons. For this clone: Its matching antigen is unknown.

The rearrangement joins TRBV5-6 to TRBJ1-1; D possibly corresponds to TRBD1 (6 bases). The sequences come from peripheral blood, collected 28 days after the second AZD1222 dose. The TCR was taken from an adult who received the AZD1222 COVID-19 vaccine. The CDR3 loop is CASSLDRRTEAFF. CDR3 coding DNA: TGTGCCAGCAGCTTAGACAGGCGCACTGAAGCTTTCTTT.